The sequence of this TCR beta chain was determined in a study of T cell responses to AZD1222 COVID-19 vaccine. The CDR3 is made up of 15 amino acids. With 3 bases removed from V and 0 bases from J, the gap between germline ends came to 11 bases. Per the germline V gene, CDR1 is SGHTA and CDR2 is FQGNSA. As for this clone: No antigen is known for it.

Study outcomes and limitations: Among those given AZD1222, only five or six were seropositive at baseline. Reportedly, nearly half of unique spike TCRs recognized epitopes outside B.1.351/B.1.1.7 mutations. It should be noted that donors were predominantly white British and more often female, and clonal diversity was possibly underestimated.

Profiling relied on immunoSEQ multiplex PCR, and the TCRdb table lists in-frame clones only, not all of them. Of roughly 150,000 clones in the sample, over 75% were seen once. The source was peripheral blood, collected on day 0 of AZD1222 vaccination. The TCR originated in an adult in good health. The J gene is TRBJ1-1, the V gene TRBV7-2; the D gene is possibly TRBD1 (6 bases). In nucleotides, the CDR3 is TGTGCCAGCAGCTTGAACAGGGCCGTGAACACTGAAGCTTTCTTT. Protein product: CASSLNRAVNTEAFF.